This T cell receptor (beta chain) came from a study of T-cell reconstitution after alpha-beta-depleted transplantation in children. As concerns this clonotype: Its antigen is unknown.

V gave up 2 bases and J gave up 4 bases; unmatched junction bases: 13. Looked up from germline, CDR1 is DFQATT and CDR2 is SNEGSKA (reference sequence). This CDR3 contains 19 residues. TCRbeta library preparation incorporated unique molecular identifiers. TCRdb used MiXCR to reprocess the PCR reads, holding one entry per CDR3 protein. The sample contains about 590,000 distinct CDR3 sequences, roughly 13% of which appear only once. Findings and limits, study-wide: From surviving recipient T cells and thymic progenitors came the high day-60 TCRbeta diversity observed in some patients. By about two months after transplant, alpha-beta T cells reportedly arose from several hundred graft clones that had expanded. When one year had passed after transplant, most T-cell counts and diversity came from newly produced T cells.

The TCR was taken from a male patient younger than 18 who had a stem cell transplant for acute myeloid leukemia, so the T cells may come from the graft donor. This sequence joins TRBV20-1 and TRBJ2-1, with 14 bases aligning to TRBD2. This specimen was PBMCs, mostly from graft donor cells, taken 360 days after TCRalphabeta/CD19-depleted stem cell transplant. The CDR3, as DNA: TGCAGTGCTAGAAACTATGGATCTGGGACTAGCGGGAGATACAATGAGCAGTTCTTC. Encoded protein: CSARNYGSGTSGRYNEQFF.